This T cell receptor beta chain was profiled in a study of identical twins. Using its own MiXCR run on the 5' RACE reads, TCRdb lists one record per CDR3 protein. The profile shows 1.5 million to 2 million distinct CDR3 sequences, 25% to 35% of them singletons. This clonotype was counted between two and nine times. CDR3 length: 16 residues. V lost 4 bases, J lost 1 base, and 4 bases stayed unmatched. Germline V lookup: CDR1 SGHTA, CDR2 FQGNSA. The sequenced sample was cord blood. The sequence was obtained from a newborn girl in good health. The gene calls are TRBV7-2 and TRBJ2-3; TRBD2 agrees at 11 bases. The CDR3 coding sequence is TGTGCCAGCAGCTCAGTTAGCGGGGGGGGCACAGATACGCAGTATTTT. Residues: CASSSVSGGGTDTQYF.